The clone carrying this T cell receptor (beta chain) appeared a few times. Its specificity is unknown. The protocol was immunoSEQ multiplex PCR, while the TCRdb copy is restricted to in-frame clones and leaves out a portion. Of about 78,000 clones detected, approximately 90% appear once; the ten largest clones hold 3% to 3.5%. The germline V and J ends were trimmed by 4 bases and 7 bases, with 20 bases remaining between them. CDR3 length: 16 amino acids. In germline, CDR1 is WNHNN, CDR2 SYGVQD (reference sequence). The data are from a study of T cell responses to AZD1222 COVID-19 vaccine. Study outcomes and limitations: White British ancestry dominated among donors, who included more females, and clonal diversity was possibly underestimated.

Sequenced here: peripheral blood, sampled 28 days after the second AZD1222 dose. The source of this sequence is an adult who received the AZD1222 COVID-19 vaccine. V is TRBV10-1 and J is TRBJ1-3; a weak D match, TRBD1 (5 bases). The CDR3 coding sequence is TGCGCCAGCAGTGTATTATGTGGGGCCTCCCCGAACACCATATATTTT. It is translated as CASSVLCGASPNTIYF.